Given below is one T cell receptor (beta chain) in context. This CDR3 is 14 amino acids long. Germline assignment: CDR1 ENHRY and CDR2 SYGVKD. The junction had 6 bases not matched to a gene; V was cut back by 7 bases and J by 0 bases. The table came from immunoSEQ multiplex PCR; TCRdb's copy has only in-frame clones and leaves some out. The sample contains approximately 220,000 clones, about 83% of which appear only once. The data belong to a study of cytomegalovirus exposure and HLA in healthy donors. The receptor's source is a man between 18 and 29 years old in good health and CMV-seronegative. The rearrangement links TRBV10-3 to TRBJ2-7, with 7 bases that match TRBD1. Sequenced: PBMCs. CDR3 amino acids: CAITRTGVSYEQYF. The CDR3 DNA follows: TGTGCCATCACTCGGACAGGCGTCTCCTACGAGCAGTACTTC.